These T cell receptor beta chains were read from a single sample in a study of cytomegalovirus exposure and HLA in healthy donors. Sequenced by immunoSEQ multiplex PCR; TCRdb stores in-frame clones only, minus some. The sample lists approximately 170,000 clones, about 90% occurring once. The sample consisted of PBMCs. These receptor sequences come from a woman between 18 and 30 years old in good health and CMV-seropositive. CDR3s include the opening cysteine and the closing phenylalanine or tryptophan. The order of the fields is clone size, J gene, D gene, V gene, CDR3 protein, CDR3 DNA. The D gene is left open where the match is weak. Rows give clone size only sometimes, using once, few, many, or a class for an expanded clone.

>NA|TRBJ2-7|NA|TRBV7-2
CASSPSGYEQYF
TGTGCCAGCAGCCCATCCGGCTACGAGCAGTACTTC
>NA|TRBJ2-7|TRBD1|TRBV5-6
CASSLSGARGRRTYEQYF
TGTGCCAGCAGCTTGAGTGGGGCGAGGGGGCGCCGAACCTACGAGCAGTACTTC
>NA|TRBJ1-5|NA|TRBV27
CASSLNRAGNQPQHF
TGTGCCAGCAGTTTAAACAGGGCGGGCAATCAGCCCCAGCATTTT
>NA|TRBJ1-2|TRBD1|TRBV7-9
CASSLAGGSGYTF
TGTGCCAGCAGCTTGGCAGGGGGCTCTGGCTACACCTTC
>NA|TRBJ1-4|TRBD1|TRBV7-9
CASSPQQGLSAKLFF
TGTGCCAGCAGCCCACAACAGGGGTTAAGCGCAAAACTGTTTTTT
>NA|TRBJ2-7|NA|TRBV13
CASSLDYPYEQYF
TGTGCCAGCAGCTTAGACTACCCCTACGAGCAGTACTTC
>NA|TRBJ1-5|NA|TRBV28
CASSFRVGQPQHF
TGTGCCAGCAGTTTCAGGGTCGGGCAGCCCCAGCATTTT
>NA|TRBJ2-3|TRBD1|TRBV28
CASKSTGFPDTQYF
TGTGCCAGCAAGTCGACAGGGTTCCCAGATACGCAGTATTTT
>NA|TRBJ1-5|NA|TRBV6-6
CASTITGGAQGQPQHF
TGTGCCAGCACCATTACTGGGGGGGCTCAGGGGCAGCCCCAGCATTTT
>NA|TRBJ1-4|TRBD1|TRBV2
CASSDRDPTNEKLFF
TGTGCCAGCAGCGACAGGGACCCAACTAATGAAAAACTGTTTTTT
>NA|TRBJ1-3|NA|TRBV7-6
CASSLRPGENTIYF
TGTGCCAGCAGCTTACGTCCAGGGGAGAACACCATATATTTT
>NA|TRBJ1-2|TRBD1|TRBV2
CASSPQGTAARNYGYTF
TGTGCCAGCAGCCCTCAAGGGACAGCGGCCAGAAACTATGGCTACACCTTC
>NA|TRBJ2-7|NA|TRBV9
CASSVGRVSYEQYF
TGTGCCAGCAGCGTAGGACGGGTTTCCTACGAGCAGTACTTC
>NA|TRBJ2-2|NA|TRBV11-3
CASSLGGGVNTGELFF
TGTGCCAGCAGCTTAGGTGGAGGGGTGAACACCGGGGAGCTGTTTTTT
>once|TRBJ2-5|NA|TRBV7-2
CASSFGGPETQYF
TGTGCCAGCAGCTTCGGAGGCCCAGAGACCCAGTACTTC
>NA|TRBJ2-4|TRBD2|TRBV10-3
CAISESMTSGRLAKNIQYF
TGTGCCATCAGTGAGTCGATGACTAGCGGGAGGTTGGCCAAAAACATTCAGTACTTC
>few|TRBJ1-1|NA|TRBV18
CASSPGPGAASNTEAFF
TGTGCCAGCTCACCAGGCCCAGGGGCCGCTTCGAACACTGAAGCTTTCTTT
>NA|TRBJ2-5|NA|TRBV18
CASARGGVQETQYF
TGTGCCAGCGCTCGCGGCGGGGTACAAGAGACCCAGTACTTC
>NA|TRBJ2-1|TRBD2|TRBV11-2
CASSLSGGGGYEQFF
TGTGCCAGCAGCCTTAGCGGGGGCGGGGGGTATGAGCAGTTCTTC
>once|TRBJ2-1|TRBD2|TRBV5-4
CASSPEVAGVKFF
TGTGCCAGCAGCCCGGAGGTAGCGGGAGTGAAGTTCTTC
>NA|TRBJ2-2|TRBD1|TRBV5-6
CASSRQGDGGELFF
TGTGCCAGCAGCCGACAGGGAGATGGCGGGGAGCTGTTTTTT
>once|TRBJ2-3|NA|TRBV7-2
CASSLRLSGTDTQYF
TGTGCCAGCAGCTTACGACTTTCAGGCACAGATACGCAGTATTTT
>NA|TRBJ2-3|NA|TRBV28
CASSLSGEGPDTQYF
TGTGCCAGCAGTTTATCGGGGGAAGGGCCAGATACGCAGTATTTT
>NA|TRBJ1-1|TRBD1|TRBV5-1
CASSSTTGAGGTEAFF
TGCGCCAGCAGCTCGACTACAGGGGCCGGCGGCACTGAAGCTTTCTTT
>NA|TRBJ2-7|NA|TRBV19
CASSTRGSSYEQYF
TGTGCCAGTAGTACCAGGGGTTCCTCCTACGAGCAGTACTTC
>few|TRBJ2-3|NA|TRBV5-4
CASSLSSQTRDTQYF
TGTGCCAGCAGCTTGTCCTCCCAGACTAGGGATACGCAGTATTTT
>NA|TRBJ1-1|TRBD1|TRBV27
CASSRGTGVGTEAFF
TGTGCCAGCAGTCGCGGGACAGGGGTAGGCACTGAAGCTTTCTTT
>NA|TRBJ2-7|NA|TRBV5-6
CASSAGQLVRYEQYF
TGTGCCAGCAGCGCGGGACAGTTGGTTCGTTACGAGCAGTACTTC
>NA|TRBJ1-1|NA|TRBV25-1
CASSEYGVGSRNTEAFF
TGTGCCAGCAGTGAATATGGAGTTGGGAGCCGGAACACTGAAGCTTTCTTT
>NA|TRBJ2-1|TRBD2|TRBV25-1
CASSVTGLAVNEQFF
TGTGCCAGCAGTGTTACGGGACTAGCGGTCAATGAGCAGTTCTTC
>NA|TRBJ2-2|TRBD1|TRBV4-2
CASSQETGGAGELFF
TGTGCCAGCAGCCAAGAGACAGGGGGCGCCGGGGAGCTGTTTTTT
>few|TRBJ2-3|NA|TRBV20-1
CKGPGADTQYF
TGCAAAGGGCCGGGGGCAGATACGCAGTATTTT